These 15 T cell receptor beta chains were all obtained from the same sample, sequenced in a study of T-cell reconstitution after alpha-beta-depleted transplantation in children. A TCRbeta library incorporating unique molecular identifiers was prepared. TCRdb independently ran MiXCR on the PCR reads; one entry per CDR3 protein. In the table there are some 350,000 distinct CDR3 sequences, 15% to 20% of which are singletons. Sequences were derived from PBMCs, mostly from graft donor cells, sampled 360 days after TCRalphabeta/CD19-depleted stem cell transplant. The source of these receptors is a male patient under 10 years old who had a stem cell transplant for acute lymphoblastic leukemia, so the T cells may come from the graft donor.

This clonotype was counted between two and nine times. V is TRBV28 and J is TRBJ2-3, with D unresolved. CDR1 and CDR2 (germline): MDHEN, SYDVKM. The V end was cut by 6 bases, the J end by 6 bases, with 16 bases between. The CDR3 loop spans 14 amino acids. CDR3 DNA: TGTGCCAGCAGCGTTCGGTTTAGCCCGGATACGCAGTATTTT. Translation: CASSVRFSPDTQYF.

This clonotype showed up many times. The chain couples TRBV27 to TRBJ1-1, with D hard to call. The CDR3 is 13 residues long. The V end was cut by 3 bases, the J end by 4 bases, with 9 bases between. CDR1 and CDR2 (germline): MNHEY, SMNVEV (reference sequence). The CDR3 sequence: CASSLGYGTEAFF. Written as DNA, the CDR3 is TGTGCCAGCAGTTTGGGGTACGGCACTGAAGCTTTCTTT.

This clonotype was observed a handful of times. The V and J genes are TRBV28 and TRBJ2-1; D is unclear. CDR1 is MDHEN and CDR2 is SYDVKM in the germline V gene. Deletions cut 2 bases from V and 5 bases from J, with 7 bases between. There are 13 residues in the CDR3. The CDR3 DNA sequence: TGTGCCAGCAGTTTAGGAGTCGACAATGAGCAGTTCTTC. Protein product: CASSLGVDNEQFF.

This clonotype came up a few times. V usage is TRBV20-1 and J usage is TRBJ2-1, with 11 bases that match TRBD2. Germline CDR1 is DFQATT and CDR2 is SNEGSKA (reference sequence). This CDR3 spans 14 amino acids. The V and J ends lost 5 bases and 4 bases, in that order; junction bases with no gene match: 4. The CDR3 reads CSALGLAGYNEQFF. CDR3 sequence (DNA): TGCAGTGCTTTAGGACTAGCGGGTTACAATGAGCAGTTCTTC.

This clonotype was seen more than once but under ten times. The rearrangement joins TRBV7-2 to TRBJ2-7; D could derive from TRBD1 or TRBD2 (5 bases each). The CDR3 totals 15 residues. Per germline, CDR1 SGHTA and CDR2 FQGNSA. V lost 4 bases, J lost 4 bases, and 17 bases lay in between. The CDR3 loop reads CASSSYSGTGYEQYF. As DNA, the CDR3 is TGTGCCAGCAGCTCTTACTCGGGGACCGGGTACGAGCAGTACTTC.

V and J are TRBV3-1 and TRBJ2-3, with TRBD2 as a possible D gene (6 bases). This CDR3 has 14 residues. V was trimmed by 3 bases and J by 1 base, leaving 8 bases between them. Germline lookup yields CDR1 LGHDT and CDR2 YNNKEL (reference sequence). The CDR3 spells CASSQSGRTDTQYF. The CDR3 coding sequence is TGTGCCAGCAGCCAGAGCGGGCGCACAGATACGCAGTATTTT.

The table lists this clonotype with a few counts. The V call is TRBV20-1, the J call TRBJ1-1, with unresolved D. From germline, CDR1 is DFQATT and CDR2 SNEGSKA (reference sequence). There are 12 residues in the CDR3. The V end lost 7 bases, the J end lost 0 bases, and 9 bases lay between the germline ends. The CDR3 nucleotides are TGCAGTGGCAGGATCATGAACACTGAAGCTTTCTTT. Amino acids: CSGRIMNTEAFF.

This chain uses TRBV15 with TRBJ2-3; D is possibly TRBD1 or TRBD2 (5 bases each). This CDR3 contains 17 residues. Germline loops: CDR1 LNHNV, CDR2 YYDKDF (reference sequence). The V gene lost 1 base and the J gene lost 0 bases, with 14 bases spanning the gap. The CDR3 DNA follows: TGTGCCACCAGCAGAGGTTGGGGGATGGTTAGCACAGATACGCAGTATTTT. It yields the protein CATSRGWGMVSTDTQYF.

The V gene is TRBV5-5, the J gene TRBJ2-1; TRBD2 aligns across 9 bases. The CDR3 is 15 residues long. Germline CDR1 reads SGHKS; CDR2 reads YYEKEE (reference sequence). Trimming took 3 bases from V and 9 from J; bases not matched to a gene: 10. The CDR3 nucleotides are TGTGCCAGCAGCTCTACTGGCGGGAGGGCAGGTGAGCAGTTCTTC. This encodes CASSSTGGRAGEQFF.

The rearrangement joins TRBV9 to TRBJ2-1; D is undetermined. Looked up from germline, CDR1 is SGDLS and CDR2 is YYNGEE. Trimming removed 0 bases from V and 6 bases from J, with 4 bases in between. The CDR3 length is 12 residues. This CDR3 is CASSVDANEQFF. The CDR3 nucleotides are TGTGCCAGCAGCGTAGACGCCAATGAGCAGTTCTTC. Supplemented by reference TRBV9 and TRBJ2-1, the full variable domain reads DSGVTQTPKHLITATGQRVTLRCSPRSGDLSVYWYQQSLDQGLQFLIQYYNGEERAKGNILERFSAQQFPDLHSELNLSSLELGDSALYFCASSVDANEQFFGPGTRLTVL.

There are many counts of this clonotype. The chain links TRBV7-9 to TRBJ2-1; the match to TRBD2 covers 8 bases. CDR3 length equals 15 residues. Trimming at V came to 3 bases and at J to 6 bases, leaving 7 bases not matched to a gene. From germline, CDR1 is SEHNR and CDR2 FQNEAQ (reference sequence). The DNA of the CDR3 is TGTGCCAGCAGCTTCGTAGCGGGACGGCCCAATGAGCAGTTCTTC. Translated, it gives CASSFVAGRPNEQFF.

The table lists this clonotype with a few counts. The chain joins TRBV6-5 to TRBJ2-7; 9 positions agree with TRBD2. With 2 bases clipped from V and 4 bases from J, the junction kept 3 bases outside the gene matches. Germline loops: CDR1 MNHEY, CDR2 SVGAGI. This CDR3 has 14 amino acids. The chain's CDR3 is CASSYGGRAYEQYF. The CDR3 nucleotides read TGTGCCAGCAGTTACGGCGGGAGGGCTTACGAGCAGTACTTC.

This chain uses TRBV24-1 with TRBJ2-1; D remains unclear. Per the germline V gene, CDR1 is KGHDR and CDR2 is SFDVKD. The CDR3 runs 16 residues. The V end lost 3 bases, the J end lost 1 base, and 12 bases lay between the germline ends. The CDR3 here is CATSDPRSPSYNEQFF. The CDR3 DNA is TGTGCCACCAGTGATCCCCGTAGCCCATCCTACAATGAGCAGTTCTTC.

There are a few counts of this clonotype. V and J are TRBV2 and TRBJ2-7; 9 bases match TRBD2. This CDR3 region has 15 residues. Germline assignment: CDR1 SNHLY and CDR2 FYNNEI. V shed 4 bases and J 3 bases; nucleotides not matched to a gene: 7. CDR3 bases: TGTGCCAGCAGTGGTCCAGCGGGAGGAGGCTACGAGCAGTACTTC. This translates into CASSGPAGGGYEQYF.

This clonotype was picked up many times. The chain links TRBV27 to TRBJ2-2; no firm D call. V was trimmed by 2 bases and J by 5 bases, leaving 9 bases between them. CDR1 and CDR2 from the germline V gene are MNHEY and SMNVEV (reference sequence). The CDR3 sequence is 14 residues long. CDR3 nucleotides: TGTGCCAGCAGTTTAAGAGGTGGGACCGGGGAGCTGTTTTTT. Translation: CASSLRGGTGELFF.